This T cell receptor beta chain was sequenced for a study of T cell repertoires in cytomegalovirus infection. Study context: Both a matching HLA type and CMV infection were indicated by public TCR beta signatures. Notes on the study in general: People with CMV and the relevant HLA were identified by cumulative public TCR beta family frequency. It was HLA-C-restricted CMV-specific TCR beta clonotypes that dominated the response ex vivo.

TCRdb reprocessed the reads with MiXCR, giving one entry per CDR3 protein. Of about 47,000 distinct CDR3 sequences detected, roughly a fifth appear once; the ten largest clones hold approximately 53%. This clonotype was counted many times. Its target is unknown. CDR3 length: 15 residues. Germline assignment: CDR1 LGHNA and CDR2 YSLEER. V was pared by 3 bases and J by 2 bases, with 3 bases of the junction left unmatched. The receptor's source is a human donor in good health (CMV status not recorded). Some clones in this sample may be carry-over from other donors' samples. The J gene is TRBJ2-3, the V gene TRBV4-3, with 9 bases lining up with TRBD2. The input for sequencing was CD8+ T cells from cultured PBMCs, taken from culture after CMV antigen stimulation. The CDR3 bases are TGCGCCAGCAGCCATACTAGCGGGTTCACAGATACGCAGTATTTT. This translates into CASSHTSGFTDTQYF.